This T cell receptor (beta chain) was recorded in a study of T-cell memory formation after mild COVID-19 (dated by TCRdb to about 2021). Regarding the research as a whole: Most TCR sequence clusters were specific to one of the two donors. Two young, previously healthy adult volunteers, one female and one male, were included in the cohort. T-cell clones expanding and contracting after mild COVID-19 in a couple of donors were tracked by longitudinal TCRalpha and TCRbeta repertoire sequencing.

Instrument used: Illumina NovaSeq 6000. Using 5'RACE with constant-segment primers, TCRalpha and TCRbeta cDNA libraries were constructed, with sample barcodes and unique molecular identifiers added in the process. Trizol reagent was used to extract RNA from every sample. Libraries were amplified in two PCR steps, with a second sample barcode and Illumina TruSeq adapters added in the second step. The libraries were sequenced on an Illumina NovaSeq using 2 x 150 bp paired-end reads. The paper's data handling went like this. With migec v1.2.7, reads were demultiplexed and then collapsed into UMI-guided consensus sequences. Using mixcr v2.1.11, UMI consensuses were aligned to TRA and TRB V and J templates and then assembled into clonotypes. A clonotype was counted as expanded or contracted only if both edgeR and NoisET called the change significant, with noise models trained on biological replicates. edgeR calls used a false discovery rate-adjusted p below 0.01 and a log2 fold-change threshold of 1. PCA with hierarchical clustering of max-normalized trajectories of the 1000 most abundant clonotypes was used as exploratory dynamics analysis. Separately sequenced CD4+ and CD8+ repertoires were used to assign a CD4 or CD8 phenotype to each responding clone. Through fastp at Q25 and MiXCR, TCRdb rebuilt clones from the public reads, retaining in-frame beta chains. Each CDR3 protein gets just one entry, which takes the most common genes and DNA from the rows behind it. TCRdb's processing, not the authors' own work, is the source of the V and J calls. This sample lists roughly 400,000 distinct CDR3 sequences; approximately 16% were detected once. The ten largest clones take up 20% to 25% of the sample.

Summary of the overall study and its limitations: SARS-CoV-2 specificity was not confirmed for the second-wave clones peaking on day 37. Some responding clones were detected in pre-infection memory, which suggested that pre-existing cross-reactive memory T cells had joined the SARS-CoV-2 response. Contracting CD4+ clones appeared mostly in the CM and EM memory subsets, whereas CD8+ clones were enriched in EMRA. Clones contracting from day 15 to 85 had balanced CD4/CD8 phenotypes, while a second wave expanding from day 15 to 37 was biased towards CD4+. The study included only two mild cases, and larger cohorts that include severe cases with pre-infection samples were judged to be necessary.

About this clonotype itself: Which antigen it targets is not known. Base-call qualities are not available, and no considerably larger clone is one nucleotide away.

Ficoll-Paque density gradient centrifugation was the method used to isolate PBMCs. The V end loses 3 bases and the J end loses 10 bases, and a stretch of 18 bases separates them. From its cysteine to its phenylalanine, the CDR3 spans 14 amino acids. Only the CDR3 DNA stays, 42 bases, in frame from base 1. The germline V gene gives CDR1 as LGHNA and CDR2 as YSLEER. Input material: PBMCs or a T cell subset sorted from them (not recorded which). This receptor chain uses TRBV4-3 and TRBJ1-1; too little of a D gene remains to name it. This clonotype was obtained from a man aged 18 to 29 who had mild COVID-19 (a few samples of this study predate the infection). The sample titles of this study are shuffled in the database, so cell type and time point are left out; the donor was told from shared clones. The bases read TGCGCCAGCAGCCAGGGCGCGGACGCCAAAGGAGCTTTCTTT. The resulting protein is CASSQGADAKGAFF.